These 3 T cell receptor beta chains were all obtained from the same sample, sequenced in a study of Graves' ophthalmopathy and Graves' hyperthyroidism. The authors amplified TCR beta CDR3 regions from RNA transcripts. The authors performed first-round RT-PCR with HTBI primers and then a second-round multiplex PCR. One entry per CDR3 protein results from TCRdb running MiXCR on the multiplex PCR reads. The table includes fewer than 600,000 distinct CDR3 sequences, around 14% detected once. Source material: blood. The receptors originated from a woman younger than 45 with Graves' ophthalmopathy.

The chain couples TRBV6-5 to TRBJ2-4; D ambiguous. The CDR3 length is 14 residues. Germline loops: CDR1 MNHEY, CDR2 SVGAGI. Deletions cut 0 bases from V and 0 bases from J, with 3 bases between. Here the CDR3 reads CASSYSTAKNIQYF. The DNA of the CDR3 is TGTGCCAGCAGTTACTCGACAGCCAAAAACATTCAGTACTTC.

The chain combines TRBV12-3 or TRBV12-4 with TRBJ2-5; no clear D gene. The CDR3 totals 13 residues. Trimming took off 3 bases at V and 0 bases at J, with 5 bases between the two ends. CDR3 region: CASSFGNQETQYF. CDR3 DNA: TGTGCCAGCAGTTTCGGTAACCAAGAGACCCAGTACTTC.

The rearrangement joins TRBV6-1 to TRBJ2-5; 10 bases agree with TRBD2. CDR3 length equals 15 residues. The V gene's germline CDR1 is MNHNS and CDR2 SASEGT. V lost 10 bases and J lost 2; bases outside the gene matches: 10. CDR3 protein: CATGLATGLQETQYF. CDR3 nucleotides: TGTGCCACGGGACTAGCGACAGGATTACAAGAGACCCAGTACTTC.